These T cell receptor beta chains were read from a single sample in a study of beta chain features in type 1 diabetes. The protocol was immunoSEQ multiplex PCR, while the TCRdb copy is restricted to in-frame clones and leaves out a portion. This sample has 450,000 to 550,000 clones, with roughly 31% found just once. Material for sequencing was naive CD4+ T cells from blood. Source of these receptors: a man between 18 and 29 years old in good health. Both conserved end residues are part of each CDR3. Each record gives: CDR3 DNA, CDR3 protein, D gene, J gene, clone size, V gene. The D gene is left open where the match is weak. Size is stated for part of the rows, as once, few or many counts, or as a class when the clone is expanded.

cdr3_nt: TGCAGCGTCCAAAGTGGGGGCACTGAAGCTTTCTTT; cdr3_aa: CSVQSGGTEAFF; d_call: .; j_call: TRBJ1-1; clone_size: few; v_call: TRBV29-1
cdr3_nt: TGTGCCAGCAGTGAATACGGCCGGACAGGGACCGGCTACACCTTC; cdr3_aa: CASSEYGRTGTGYTF; d_call: TRBD1; j_call: TRBJ1-2; clone_size: .; v_call: TRBV25-1
cdr3_nt: TGTGCCAGCAGGACCGGACAGGGAACCTACGAGCAGTACTTC; cdr3_aa: CASRTGQGTYEQYF; d_call: TRBD1; j_call: TRBJ2-7; clone_size: .; v_call: TRBV6-5
cdr3_nt: TGTGCCAGCAGCCTGAGCAGGCTAGCGGGAGGTAATGAGCAGTTCTTC; cdr3_aa: CASSLSRLAGGNEQFF; d_call: TRBD2; j_call: TRBJ2-1; clone_size: few; v_call: TRBV11-3
cdr3_nt: TGTGCCAGCAGTGAAGCGCTCGAGGCCAAAAACATTCAGTACTTC; cdr3_aa: CASSEALEAKNIQYF; d_call: .; j_call: TRBJ2-4; clone_size: .; v_call: TRBV6-1
cdr3_nt: TGCAGCGCCAGGTCGGGGCTAGCGGGAACCGAGCAGTACTTC; cdr3_aa: CSARSGLAGTEQYF; d_call: TRBD2; j_call: TRBJ2-7; clone_size: .; v_call: TRBV29-1
cdr3_nt: TGTGCCTGGAACCGGGACAGGGGCGCCGGGGAGCTGTTTTTT; cdr3_aa: CAWNRDRGAGELFF; d_call: TRBD1; j_call: TRBJ2-2; clone_size: few; v_call: TRBV30
cdr3_nt: TGTGCCAGCAGTTACATGGCTAGCGGGAACGAGCAGTACTTC; cdr3_aa: CASSYMASGNEQYF; d_call: TRBD2; j_call: TRBJ2-7; clone_size: few; v_call: TRBV6-6
cdr3_nt: TGTGCTAGCAGCTTAGATCTGGCCAGCTCCTACAATGAGCAGTTCTTC; cdr3_aa: CASSLDLASSYNEQFF; d_call: .; j_call: TRBJ2-1; clone_size: few; v_call: TRBV7-7
cdr3_nt: TGTGCCAGCACCCTTGAGGGAGGCAGAGCGAACTATGGCTACACCTTC; cdr3_aa: CASTLEGGRANYGYTF; d_call: .; j_call: TRBJ1-2; clone_size: .; v_call: TRBV9
cdr3_nt: TGCAGCGCCCTCTCTGGGACACAGAATGGCTACACCTTC; cdr3_aa: CSALSGTQNGYTF; d_call: .; j_call: TRBJ1-2; clone_size: few; v_call: TRBV29-1
cdr3_nt: TGTGCCTGGAGTGCCCCGTGGCCAGGGAGCAATCAGCCCCAGCATTTT; cdr3_aa: CAWSAPWPGSNQPQHF; d_call: .; j_call: TRBJ1-5; clone_size: .; v_call: TRBV30
cdr3_nt: TGTGCCAGCAGCTTATTCCAGAACACCGGGGAGCTGTTTTTT; cdr3_aa: CASSLFQNTGELFF; d_call: .; j_call: TRBJ2-2; clone_size: few; v_call: TRBV7-9
cdr3_nt: TGCAGCGTTGCGCGGACGGACACTGAAGCTTTCTTT; cdr3_aa: CSVARTDTEAFF; d_call: .; j_call: TRBJ1-1; clone_size: .; v_call: TRBV29-1
cdr3_nt: TGTGCCATCAGTGATTCAGGGACGAGCCAAGAGACCCAGTACTTC; cdr3_aa: CAISDSGTSQETQYF; d_call: .; j_call: TRBJ2-5; clone_size: few; v_call: TRBV10-3
cdr3_nt: TGTGCCAGCAGCTCGGGACTAGCGGGAGGGGGACCGATCTTC; cdr3_aa: CASSSGLAGGGPIF; d_call: TRBD2; j_call: TRBJ2-1; clone_size: .; v_call: TRBV5-6
cdr3_nt: TGTGCCAGCACCTTGGGGACAGCGAACACCGGGGAGCTGTTTTTT; cdr3_aa: CASTLGTANTGELFF; d_call: TRBD1; j_call: TRBJ2-2; clone_size: few; v_call: TRBV28
cdr3_nt: TGTGCCAGTATTAGGGACGGGGCGAACACCGGGGAGCTGTTTTTT; cdr3_aa: CASIRDGANTGELFF; d_call: .; j_call: TRBJ2-2; clone_size: few; v_call: TRBV19
cdr3_nt: TGTGCCAGCAGCCCGCTATCCGGGACAATGAACACCGGGGAGCTGTTTTTT; cdr3_aa: CASSPLSGTMNTGELFF; d_call: .; j_call: TRBJ2-2; clone_size: .; v_call: TRBV7-9
cdr3_nt: TGTGCCAGCAGCACCGGCCCGGGACAATCCTATGGCTACACCTTC; cdr3_aa: CASSTGPGQSYGYTF; d_call: .; j_call: TRBJ1-2; clone_size: .; v_call: TRBV7-2
cdr3_nt: TGTGCCACCCGTCAACAGGGGAAAGGAGACCAGCCCCAGCATTTT; cdr3_aa: CATRQQGKGDQPQHF; d_call: TRBD1; j_call: TRBJ1-5; clone_size: .; v_call: TRBV19
cdr3_nt: TGTGCCAGCAGCCCACGGACTAGCGGGAGGGCCTGGTTGGATACGCAGTATTTT; cdr3_aa: CASSPRTSGRAWLDTQYF; d_call: TRBD2; j_call: TRBJ2-3; clone_size: few; v_call: TRBV5-4
cdr3_nt: TGTGCCATCAGGGGGACTAGCGGGCGGCCCTACGAGCAGTACTTC; cdr3_aa: CAIRGTSGRPYEQYF; d_call: TRBD2; j_call: TRBJ2-7; clone_size: few; v_call: TRBV10-3
cdr3_nt: TGCGCCAGCAGCTCGGTAGCGGGAGGGGCAGATACGCAGTATTTT; cdr3_aa: CASSSVAGGADTQYF; d_call: TRBD2; j_call: TRBJ2-3; clone_size: .; v_call: TRBV5-1
cdr3_nt: TGTGCCAGCAGCTTGGCTCCGGACAGAGCGAACTATGGCTACACCTTC; cdr3_aa: CASSLAPDRANYGYTF; d_call: .; j_call: TRBJ1-2; clone_size: .; v_call: TRBV5-4
cdr3_nt: TGTGCCAGCAGCTTACGAGTAGCGGGAGTGTTTGAGCAGTACTTC; cdr3_aa: CASSLRVAGVFEQYF; d_call: TRBD2; j_call: TRBJ2-7; clone_size: once; v_call: TRBV7-2
cdr3_nt: TGTGCCAGCAGACTAGCGGGAGGGCCTCGGGAGACCCAGTACTTC; cdr3_aa: CASRLAGGPRETQYF; d_call: TRBD2; j_call: TRBJ2-5; clone_size: few; v_call: TRBV27
cdr3_nt: TGTGCCTGGAGTGTAGGCGGGAGCTCCTACGAGCAGTACTTC; cdr3_aa: CAWSVGGSSYEQYF; d_call: TRBD2; j_call: TRBJ2-7; clone_size: few; v_call: TRBV30
cdr3_nt: TGTGCCAGCAGCCAAGAAAAGGGGTACCTCTACGAGCAGTACTTC; cdr3_aa: CASSQEKGYLYEQYF; d_call: .; j_call: TRBJ2-7; clone_size: .; v_call: TRBV4-2
cdr3_nt: TGTGCCAGCAGCCAGGGGACACCTGCAACTAATGAAAAACTGTTTTTT; cdr3_aa: CASSQGTPATNEKLFF; d_call: .; j_call: TRBJ1-4; clone_size: few; v_call: TRBV14
cdr3_nt: TGTGCCATCAGTGGCCCCGCGGACACAGATACGCAGTATTTT; cdr3_aa: CAISGPADTDTQYF; d_call: .; j_call: TRBJ2-3; clone_size: few; v_call: TRBV10-3
cdr3_nt: TGTGCCAGCAGTTACAGTGAACTCTACACCGGGGAGCTGTTTTTT; cdr3_aa: CASSYSELYTGELFF; d_call: .; j_call: TRBJ2-2; clone_size: .; v_call: TRBV6-6
cdr3_nt: TGTGCCAGCAGCCGCCTAACTAGCGGTTCATACAATGAGCAGTTCTTC; cdr3_aa: CASSRLTSGSYNEQFF; d_call: TRBD2; j_call: TRBJ2-1; clone_size: .; v_call: TRBV5-6
cdr3_nt: TGTGCCAGCAGCTCCGTGGAGCGGCAAGAGACCCAGTACTTC; cdr3_aa: CASSSVERQETQYF; d_call: .; j_call: TRBJ2-5; clone_size: few; v_call: TRBV7-2
cdr3_nt: TGTGCCAGCAGCGCTACGGACACTCGGAACGAGCAGTACTTC; cdr3_aa: CASSATDTRNEQYF; d_call: .; j_call: TRBJ2-7; clone_size: .; v_call: TRBV7-2
cdr3_nt: TGCAGCGTGGGAGAAACGACAGGGAAGCAGTACTTC; cdr3_aa: CSVGETTGKQYF; d_call: TRBD1; j_call: TRBJ2-7; clone_size: .; v_call: TRBV29-1